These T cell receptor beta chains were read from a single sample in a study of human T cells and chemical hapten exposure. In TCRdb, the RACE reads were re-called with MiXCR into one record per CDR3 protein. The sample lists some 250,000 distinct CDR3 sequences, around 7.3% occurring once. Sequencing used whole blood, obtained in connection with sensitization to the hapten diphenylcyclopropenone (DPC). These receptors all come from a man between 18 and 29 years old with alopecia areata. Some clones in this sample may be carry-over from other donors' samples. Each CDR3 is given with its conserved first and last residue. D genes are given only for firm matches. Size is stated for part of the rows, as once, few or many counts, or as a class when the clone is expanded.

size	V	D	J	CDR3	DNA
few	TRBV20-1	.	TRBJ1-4	CSASKGVGLTNEKLFF	TGCAGTGCTAGCAAGGGGGTAGGATTGACTAATGAAAAACTGTTTTTT
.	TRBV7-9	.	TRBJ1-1	CASSFGLVQEAFF	TGTGCCAGCAGCTTTGGCTTGGTACAGGAAGCTTTCTTT
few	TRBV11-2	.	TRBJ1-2	CASSVGLSYGYTF	TGTGCCAGCAGCGTGGGACTTTCGTATGGCTACACCTTC
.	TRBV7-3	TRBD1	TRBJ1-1	CASSEDREGEAFF	TGTGCCAGCAGCGAGGACAGGGAAGGGGAAGCTTTCTTT
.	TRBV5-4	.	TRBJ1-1	CASSTLPGYTEAFF	TGTGCCAGCAGTACGCTACCGGGTTACACTGAAGCTTTCTTT
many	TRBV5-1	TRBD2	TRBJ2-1	CASSLPSGDNEQFF	TGCGCCAGCAGCCTGCCTAGCGGGGACAATGAGCAGTTCTTC
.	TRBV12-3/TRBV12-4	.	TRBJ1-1	CATERQARNTEAFF	TGTGCCACGGAACGGCAGGCGAGGAACACTGAAGCTTTCTTT
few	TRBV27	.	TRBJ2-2	CASSFLQGRGTGELFF	TGTGCCAGCAGTTTCTTGCAGGGACGGGGCACCGGGGAGCTGTTTTTT
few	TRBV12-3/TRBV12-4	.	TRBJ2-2	CASSLGRGLGWTGELFF	TGTGCCAGCAGTTTAGGGAGGGGACTTGGATGGACCGGGGAGCTGTTTTTT
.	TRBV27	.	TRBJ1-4	CASRPASLNEKLFF	TGTGCCAGCAGACCAGCTTCCCTTAATGAAAAACTGTTTTTT
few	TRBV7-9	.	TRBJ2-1	CASSPPGHNEQFF	TGTGCCAGCAGCCCCCCGGGACACAATGAGCAGTTCTTC
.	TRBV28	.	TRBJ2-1	CASSLTWDNEQFF	TGTGCCAGCAGTTTGACCTGGGACAATGAGCAGTTCTTC
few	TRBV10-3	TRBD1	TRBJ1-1	CAISGPRGRGNTEAFF	TGTGCCATCAGTGGTCCCAGGGGGCGCGGGAACACTGAAGCTTTCTTT
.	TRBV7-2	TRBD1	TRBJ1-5	CASSPTGFGQPQHF	TGTGCCAGCAGCCCGACAGGGTTTGGTCAGCCCCAGCATTTT
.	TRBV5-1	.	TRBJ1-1	CASSLSNMNTEAFF	TGCGCCAGCAGCTTGTCCAACATGAACACTGAAGCTTTCTTT
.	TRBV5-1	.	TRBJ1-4	CASSLASTATNEKLFF	TGCGCCAGCAGCTTGGCCAGTACTGCAACTAATGAAAAACTGTTTTTT
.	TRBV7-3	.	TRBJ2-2	CASRGITGELFF	TGTGCCAGCAGGGGTATCACCGGGGAGCTGTTTTTT
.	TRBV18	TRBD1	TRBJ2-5	CASSPRQGDETQYF	TGTGCCAGCTCACCAAGGCAGGGGGATGAGACCCAGTACTTC
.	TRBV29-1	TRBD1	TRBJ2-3	CSVELGRGPDTQYF	TGCAGCGTCGAACTAGGCAGGGGGCCAGATACGCAGTATTTT
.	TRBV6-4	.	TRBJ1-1	CASSASVGGGTEAFF	TGTGCCAGCAGTGCATCAGTTGGGGGCGGCACTGAAGCTTTCTTT
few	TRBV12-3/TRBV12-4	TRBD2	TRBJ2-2	CASSRDYIAGELFF	TGTGCCAGCAGCCGGGACTACATAGCCGGGGAGCTGTTTTTT
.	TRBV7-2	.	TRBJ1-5	CASSFGRNNQPQHF	TGTGCCAGCAGCTTTGGACGGAACAATCAGCCCCAGCATTTT
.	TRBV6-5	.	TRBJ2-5	CASSYAGETQYF	TGTGCCAGCAGTTATGCGGGGGAGACCCAGTACTTC
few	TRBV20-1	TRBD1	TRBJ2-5	CSARLTGVKETQYF	TGCAGTGCTAGACTCACAGGGGTAAAAGAGACCCAGTACTTC
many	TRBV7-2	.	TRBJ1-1	CASIGKVHGTEAFF	TGTGCCAGCATCGGGAAGGTACACGGCACTGAAGCTTTCTTT
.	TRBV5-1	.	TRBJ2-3	CASSPRGFTDTQYF	TGCGCCAGCAGCCCCCGGGGTTTCACAGATACGCAGTATTTT
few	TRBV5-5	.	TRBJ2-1	CASSFWGGQYNEQFF	TGTGCCAGCAGCTTTTGGGGGGGCCAGTACAATGAGCAGTTCTTC
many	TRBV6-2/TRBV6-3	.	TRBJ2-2	CASSPPGDAGELFF	TGTGCCAGCAGTCCACCGGGGGATGCCGGGGAGCTGTTTTTT
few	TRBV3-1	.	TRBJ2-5	CASSQEEGPQETQYF	TGTGCCAGCAGCCAAGAAGAGGGCCCTCAAGAGACCCAGTACTTC
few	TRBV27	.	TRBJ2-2	CASSLSKQGPSTGELFF	TGTGCCAGCAGTTTATCGAAGCAAGGGCCTTCCACCGGGGAGCTGTTTTTT
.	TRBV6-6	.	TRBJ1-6	CASSYAQGYNSPLHF	TGTGCCAGCAGTTACGCGCAGGGGTATAATTCACCCCTCCACTTT
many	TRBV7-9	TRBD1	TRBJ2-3	CASSMGQGAIDTQYF	TGTGCCAGCAGCATGGGACAGGGGGCGATAGATACGCAGTATTTT
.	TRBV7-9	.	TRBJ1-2	CASSLAEYGYTF	TGTGCCAGCAGCTTAGCAGAATATGGCTACACCTTC
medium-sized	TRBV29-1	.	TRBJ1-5	CSATIQGGGGQPQHF	TGCAGCGCCACGATACAGGGAGGCGGGGGTCAGCCCCAGCATTTT
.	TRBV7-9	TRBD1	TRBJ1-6	CASSPLTGVDSPLHF	TGTGCCAGCAGCCCCCTGACAGGGGTGGATTCACCCCTCCACTTT
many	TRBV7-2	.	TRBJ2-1	CASSGTPYNEQFF	TGTGCCAGCAGCGGAACTCCCTACAATGAGCAGTTCTTC
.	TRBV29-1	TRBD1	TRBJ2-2	CSVEAGQVPRGELFF	TGCAGCGTTGAAGCCGGACAGGTGCCCCGCGGGGAGCTGTTTTTT
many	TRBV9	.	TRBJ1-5	CASSATFGQPQHF	TGTGCCAGCAGCGCAACGTTCGGACAGCCCCAGCATTTT
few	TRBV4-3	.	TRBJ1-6	CASSQDAYNSPLHF	TGCGCCAGCAGCCAAGATGCCTATAATTCACCCCTCCACTTT
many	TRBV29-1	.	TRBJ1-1	CSTYPFLNTEAFF	TGCAGCACTTACCCGTTTTTGAATACTGAAGCTTTCTTT
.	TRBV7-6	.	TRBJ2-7	CASSLDRVYEQYF	TGTGCCAGCAGCCTGGACAGAGTATACGAGCAGTACTTC
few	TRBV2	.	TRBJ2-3	CASRTRAASTDTQYF	TGTGCCAGCAGGACCCGAGCAGCTAGCACAGATACGCAGTATTTT
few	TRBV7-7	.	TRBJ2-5	CASSPYSGQETQYF	TGTGCCAGCAGCCCCTATAGCGGCCAAGAGACCCAGTACTTC
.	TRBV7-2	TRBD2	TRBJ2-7	CASSLGLAGYEQYF	TGTGCCAGCAGCTTAGGACTAGCGGGTTACGAGCAGTACTTC
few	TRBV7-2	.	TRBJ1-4	CASSLEPDSTNEKLFF	TGTGCCAGCAGCTTAGAACCGGACTCAACTAATGAAAAACTGTTTTTT
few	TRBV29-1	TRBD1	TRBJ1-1	CSAGQGYNTEAFF	TGCAGCGCTGGACAGGGATATAACACTGAAGCTTTCTTT
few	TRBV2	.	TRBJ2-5	CASLLQETQYF	TGTGCCAGCTTACTCCAAGAGACCCAGTACTTC
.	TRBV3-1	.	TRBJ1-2	CASSQVRGGYGYTF	TGTGCCAGCAGCCAAGTCAGGGGCGGATATGGCTACACCTTC
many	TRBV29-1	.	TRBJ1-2	CSVGEANYGYTF	TGCAGCGTTGGAGAAGCGAACTATGGCTACACCTTC
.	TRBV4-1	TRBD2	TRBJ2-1	CASSGLRTSGIAFYNEQFF	TGCGCCAGCAGCGGGCTTCGGACTAGCGGAATCGCTTTCTACAATGAGCAGTTCTTC
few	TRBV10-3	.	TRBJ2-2	CAITGGALGSETGELFF	TGTGCCATAACCGGGGGCGCCCTTGGGAGCGAAACCGGGGAGCTGTTTTTT
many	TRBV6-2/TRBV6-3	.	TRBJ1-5	CASTPAGQTSSNQPQHF	TGTGCCAGCACCCCCGCCGGACAGACTAGTAGCAATCAGCCCCAGCATTTT
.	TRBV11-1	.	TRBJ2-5	CASALDRRETQYF	TGTGCCAGCGCTTTAGACAGGAGGGAGACCCAGTACTTC
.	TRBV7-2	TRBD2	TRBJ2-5	CASSRPGGLQETQYF	TGTGCCAGCAGCAGACCGGGGGGTCTCCAAGAGACCCAGTACTTC